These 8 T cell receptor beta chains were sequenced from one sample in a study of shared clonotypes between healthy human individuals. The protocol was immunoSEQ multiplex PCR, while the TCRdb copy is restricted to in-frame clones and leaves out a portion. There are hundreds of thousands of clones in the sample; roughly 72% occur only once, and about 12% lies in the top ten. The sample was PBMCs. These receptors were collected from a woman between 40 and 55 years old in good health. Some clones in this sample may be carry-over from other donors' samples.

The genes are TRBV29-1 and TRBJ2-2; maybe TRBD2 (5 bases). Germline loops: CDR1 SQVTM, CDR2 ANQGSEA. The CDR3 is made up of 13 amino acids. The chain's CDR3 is CSCGRASTGELFF. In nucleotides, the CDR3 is TGCAGTTGCGGGCGAGCCAGCACCGGGGAGCTGTTTTTT.

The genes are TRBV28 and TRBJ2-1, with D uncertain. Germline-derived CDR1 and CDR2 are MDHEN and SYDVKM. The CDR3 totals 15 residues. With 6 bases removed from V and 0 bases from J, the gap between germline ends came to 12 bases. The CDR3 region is CASRMAHSSYNEQFF. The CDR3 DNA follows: TGTGCCAGCAGGATGGCACATAGCTCCTACAATGAGCAGTTCTTC.

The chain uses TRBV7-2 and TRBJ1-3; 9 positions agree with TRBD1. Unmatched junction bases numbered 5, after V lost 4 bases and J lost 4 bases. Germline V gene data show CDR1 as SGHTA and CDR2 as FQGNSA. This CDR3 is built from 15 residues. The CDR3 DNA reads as TGTGCCAGCAGCTCGGGGACAGGGCACGGAAACACCATATATTTT. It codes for CASSSGTGHGNTIYF.

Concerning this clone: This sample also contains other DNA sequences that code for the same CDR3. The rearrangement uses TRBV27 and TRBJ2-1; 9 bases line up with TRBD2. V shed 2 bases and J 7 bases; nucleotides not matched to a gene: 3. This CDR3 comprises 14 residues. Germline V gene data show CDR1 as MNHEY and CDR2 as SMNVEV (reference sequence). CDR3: CASSLGLAGNEQFF. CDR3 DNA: TGTGCCAGCAGTTTAGGGCTAGCGGGAAATGAGCAGTTCTTC.

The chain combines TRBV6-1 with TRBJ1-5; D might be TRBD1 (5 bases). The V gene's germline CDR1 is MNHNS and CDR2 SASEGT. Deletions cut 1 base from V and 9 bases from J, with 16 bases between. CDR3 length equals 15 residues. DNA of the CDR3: TGTGCCAGCAGTGAAGGAAGGGCAGGGACGGGGCCCCAGCATTTT. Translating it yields CASSEGRAGTGPQHF.

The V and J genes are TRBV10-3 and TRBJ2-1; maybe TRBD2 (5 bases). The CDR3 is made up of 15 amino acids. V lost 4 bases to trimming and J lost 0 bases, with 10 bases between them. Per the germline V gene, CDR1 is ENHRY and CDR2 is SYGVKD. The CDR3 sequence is CAISAKLDSYNEQFF. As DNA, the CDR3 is TGTGCCATCAGTGCAAAACTAGACTCCTACAATGAGCAGTTCTTC.

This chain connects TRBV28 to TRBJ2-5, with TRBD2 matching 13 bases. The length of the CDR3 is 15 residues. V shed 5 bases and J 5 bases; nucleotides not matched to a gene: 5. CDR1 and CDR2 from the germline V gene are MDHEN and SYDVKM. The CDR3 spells CASSAGLAGVETQYF. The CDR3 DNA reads TGTGCCAGCAGTGCAGGACTAGCGGGAGTGGAGACCCAGTACTTC.

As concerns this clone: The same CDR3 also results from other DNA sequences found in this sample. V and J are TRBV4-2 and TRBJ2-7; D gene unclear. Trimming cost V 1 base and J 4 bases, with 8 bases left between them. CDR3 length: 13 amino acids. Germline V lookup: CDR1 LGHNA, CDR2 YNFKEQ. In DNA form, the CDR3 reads TGTGCCAGCAGCCAAGGTGGAGCTTACGAGCAGTACTTC. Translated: CASSQGGAYEQYF.